These T cell receptor beta chains were read from a single sample in a study of blood T cell repertoires in COVID-19. Produced via immunoSEQ multiplex PCR; TCRdb's table is partial and in-frame only. The data contain about 210,000 clones, approximately 82% of them singletons. The sample consisted of peripheral blood. These TCRs come from a woman aged 45-65 years with acute or convalescent COVID-19. CDR3s include the opening cysteine and the closing phenylalanine or tryptophan. Fields, in order: clone size, D gene, V gene, J gene, CDR3 DNA, CDR3 protein. D genes are given only for firm matches. Some rows mark clone size as missing; the rest say once, few, many or name a class of expanded clone.

once	NA	TRBV24-1	TRBJ2-5	TGTGCCACCAGTGATTCCCAGCGGCGCCCTTTACAAGAGACCCAGTACTTC	CATSDSQRRPLQETQYF
NA	TRBD1	TRBV28	TRBJ1-6	TGTGCCAGCAGTTCCCCGGGACAGGGTAATAATTCACCCCTCCACTTT	CASSSPGQGNNSPLHF
NA	NA	TRBV7-2	TRBJ2-1	TGTGCCAGCAGCTTAGCGATGAGGGAGGATGAGCAGTTCTTC	CASSLAMREDEQFF
NA	NA	TRBV11-2	TRBJ2-5	TGTGCCAGCAGCCTCTACACGGGAAGCTACGTGGAGACCCAGTACTTC	CASSLYTGSYVETQYF
NA	TRBD2	TRBV11-3	TRBJ2-1	TGTGCCAGCAGCTTCACAGGACTAGCCGATGAGCAGTTCTTC	CASSFTGLADEQFF
NA	NA	TRBV27	TRBJ1-1	TGTGCCAGCAGTTTACTCCCGAGAGAGAACACTGAAGCTTTCTTT	CASSLLPRENTEAFF
NA	TRBD1	TRBV19	TRBJ2-3	TGTGCCAGTATGAGGACAGGGGACACAGATACGCAGTATTTT	CASMRTGDTDTQYF
NA	NA	TRBV20-1	TRBJ2-7	TGCAGTGTCGGGAGCTCCTACGAGCAGTACTTC	CSVGSSYEQYF
few	NA	TRBV27	TRBJ1-5	TGTGCCAGCAGTTCGGGTATATGGCAGCCCCAGCATTTT	CASSSGIWQPQHF
NA	TRBD1	TRBV27	TRBJ2-1	TGTGCCAGCAGCCGACAGGGGGGCTCCTACAATGAGCAGTTCTTC	CASSRQGGSYNEQFF
NA	TRBD1	TRBV24-1	TRBJ2-1	TGTGCCACCAGTGATCCCCGGGACAGCAATGAGCAGTTCTTC	CATSDPRDSNEQFF
NA	NA	TRBV24-1	TRBJ2-7	TGTGCCACCAGTGGGGAAGACGGGAAGGAGAGCGAGCAGTACTTC	CATSGEDGKESEQYF
NA	TRBD1	TRBV5-1	TRBJ2-7	TGCGCCAGCAGCTGGGCCGGGACAGGGGCCTACGAGCAGTACTTC	CASSWAGTGAYEQYF
NA	TRBD2	TRBV11-2	TRBJ2-3	TGTGCCAGCACCCTATCCGCAGCGGGAGGCCCCAGAGATACGCAGTATTTT	CASTLSAAGGPRDTQYF
once	TRBD1	TRBV19	TRBJ1-1	TGTGCCAGTAGTATTGGAGCAGGGGGAGCTTTCTTT	CASSIGAGGAFF
NA	NA	TRBV7-2	TRBJ1-2	TGTGCCAGCAGCTTAGGATCAGGGTCGCGGTACTATGGCTACACCTTC	CASSLGSGSRYYGYTF
NA	TRBD1	TRBV6-6	TRBJ1-4	TGTGCCAGCAGTTGGGACAGGGGTAATGAAAAACTGTTTTTT	CASSWDRGNEKLFF
NA	NA	TRBV5-1	TRBJ2-3	TGCGCCAGCAGCTCACAGGGTCATTTCACAGATACGCAGTATTTT	CASSSQGHFTDTQYF
NA	TRBD2	TRBV27	TRBJ2-7	TGTGCCAGCAGCTTAGCGGGAGGGGAGCAGTACTTC	CASSLAGGEQYF